This T cell receptor beta chain was sequenced for a study of early T cells in non-severe SARS-CoV-2 infection. TCRdb reprocessed the 5' RACE reads with MiXCR, giving one entry per CDR3 protein. The sample gives 120,000 or so distinct CDR3 sequences, roughly 12% of which show up once; less than 4.5% is in the top ten. Germline CDR1 and CDR2: DFQATT and SNEGSKA (reference sequence). Trimming removed 2 bases at V and 2 bases at J, with 13 bases between. The CDR3 totals 14 residues. The rearrangement uses TRBV20-1 and TRBJ2-7; maybe TRBD1 (6 bases). The TCR comes from an adult who was a healthcare worker with PCR-confirmed SARS-CoV-2 infection or an uninfected control (not recorded which). The sequencing used whole blood, collected at baseline. The CDR3 DNA reads as TGCAGTGCTAGACGGCAGGGGCTAACCTACGAGCAGTACTTC. The encoded protein is CSARRQGLTYEQYF.